The rows below give T cell receptor beta chains drawn from one sample of a study of blood T cell repertoires in COVID-19. This table comes from immunoSEQ multiplex PCR, and its TCRdb copy is limited to in-frame clones, with some not included. This repertoire shows roughly 170,000 clones, 82% found once; its top ten account for 18%. Sequencing input: PBMCs or T cells enriched from blood (not recorded which). These receptors all come from a man in his 60s who had recovered from COVID-19. The CDR3 runs from the conserved cysteine through the conserved F or W. A D gene is named only where the DNA matches it firmly. Clone size is not always given. Where it is, it says once, few, many or a class for expanded clones.

abundance	v_gene	d_gene	j_gene	CDR3nt	CDR3aa
NA	TRBV2	NA	TRBJ2-3	TGTGCCAGCAGTGGCGGGACCACAGATACGCAGTATTTT	CASSGGTTDTQYF
NA	TRBV27	NA	TRBJ2-1	TGTGCCAGCGGCTCCGACCGAGGGTTCTACAATGAGCAGTTCTTC	CASGSDRGFYNEQFF
NA	TRBV28	NA	TRBJ2-7	TGTGCCAGCATGCGCAGGGGTTACGAGCAGTACTTC	CASMRRGYEQYF
NA	TRBV19	NA	TRBJ2-3	TGTGCCAGTAGTCCCGGGTTTGGAGATACGCAGTATTTT	CASSPGFGDTQYF
NA	TRBV6-6	TRBD1	TRBJ2-3	TGTGCCAGCTTTCTTTACGCCGGGACAGGGGGAGATACGCAGTATTTT	CASFLYAGTGGDTQYF
NA	TRBV9	TRBD2	TRBJ2-1	TGTGCCAGCGGCTCCGGGACTAGTCCGTTCTTC	CASGSGTSPFF
NA	TRBV6-2/TRBV6-3	TRBD2	TRBJ2-3	TGTGCCAGCAGTTACTCAAATGGACTAGCGGTTAGCACAGATACGCAGTATTTT	CASSYSNGLAVSTDTQYF
NA	TRBV6-5	TRBD1	TRBJ2-7	TGTGCCAGCATCCCCGGGACAGGGTGGTACGAGCAGTACTTC	CASIPGTGWYEQYF
NA	TRBV10-3	NA	TRBJ1-2	TGTGCCATCACAGGGAACTATGGCTACACCTTC	CAITGNYGYTF
NA	TRBV28	NA	TRBJ2-4	TGTGCCAGCAGTCCCCCTCTTGGGGGGAACATTCAGTACTTC	CASSPPLGGNIQYF
once	TRBV5-1	NA	TRBJ1-1	TGCGCCAGCAGCTTTGACAGGCTTGGTGTGAACACTGAAGCTTTCTTT	CASSFDRLGVNTEAFF
NA	TRBV20-1	TRBD2	TRBJ2-1	TGCAGTGCTAGTCCCCTTGGCGGGGGGCCGGTTTATGAGCAGTTCTTC	CSASPLGGGPVYEQFF
NA	TRBV29-1	TRBD2	TRBJ2-3	TGCAGCGTACTAGGGACTAGCGGGAGGGCAATAGATACGCAGTATTTT	CSVLGTSGRAIDTQYF
NA	TRBV5-8	NA	TRBJ1-4	TGTGCCAGCAGTACAGGGCCACGGGATGAAAAACTGTTTTTT	CASSTGPRDEKLFF
NA	TRBV12-3/TRBV12-4	NA	TRBJ1-2	TGTGCCAGCAGTTTGGAGGGTTATGGCTACACCTTC	CASSLEGYGYTF
few	TRBV7-3	NA	TRBJ1-2	TGTGCCAGCAGCGCCCAGGGGAGGGCTAACTATGGCTACACCTTC	CASSAQGRANYGYTF
NA	TRBV5-1	NA	TRBJ1-4	TGCGCCAGCAGCTTGGGGCAGGCTAATGAAAAACTGTTTTTT	CASSLGQANEKLFF
NA	TRBV5-1	TRBD2	TRBJ2-3	TGCGCCAGCAGCTTGGAGGCTCTAGCGGGGGGATCTACAGATACGCAGTATTTT	CASSLEALAGGSTDTQYF
NA	TRBV25-1	NA	TRBJ1-6	TGTGCCAGCAGTAATATGGGGGGAAATTCACCCCTCCACTTT	CASSNMGGNSPLHF
NA	TRBV5-1	NA	TRBJ1-1	TGCGCCAGCAGCACGGACGGAGGAGCTTTCTTT	CASSTDGGAFF
few	TRBV3-1/TRBV3-2	NA	TRBJ2-3	TGTGCCAGCAGCTGGACAAGGCCTAGCACAGATACGCAGTATTTT	CASSWTRPSTDTQYF
NA	TRBV6-6	TRBD1	TRBJ1-5	TGTGCCAGCAGGGACAGGGGGCTGGAACAGCCCCAGCATTTT	CASRDRGLEQPQHF
NA	TRBV10-3	TRBD1	TRBJ2-5	TGTGCCACCAAGGATCAGGGGGCGGGGGAGACCCAGTACTTC	CATKDQGAGETQYF
once	TRBV2	NA	TRBJ1-2	TGTGCCAGCAGTTTCCAGACAGCCCGAGGCTACACCTTC	CASSFQTARGYTF
NA	TRBV10-3	NA	TRBJ1-2	TGTGCCATCAGTGAAACAGAGTTTAACTATGGCTACACCTTC	CAISETEFNYGYTF
NA	TRBV6-2/TRBV6-3	NA	TRBJ1-6	TGTGCCAGCAGTACGATGGATTTCGGGTCACCCCTCCACTTT	CASSTMDFGSPLHF
many	TRBV7-2	TRBD1	TRBJ1-5	TGTGCCAGCAGCCTAAGGGCGGACAGGGGTCAGCCCCAGCATTTT	CASSLRADRGQPQHF
once	TRBV6-5	TRBD1	TRBJ2-7	TGTGCCAGCAGTTACTGGGGACAGGGGCCCTACGAGCAGTACTTC	CASSYWGQGPYEQYF
NA	TRBV5-5	TRBD2	TRBJ2-3	TGTGCCAGCACCATGGGCGGGGGGGATACGCAGTATTTT	CASTMGGGDTQYF
few	TRBV12-3/TRBV12-4	NA	TRBJ1-1	TGTGCCAGCAGCCCTACCATTGAAGCTTTCTTT	CASSPTIEAFF
once	TRBV25-1	TRBD1	TRBJ1-2	TGTGCCAGCAGTCTCCGGACAGGGTCTTTAGGTGGCTACACCTTC	CASSLRTGSLGGYTF
NA	TRBV28	NA	TRBJ1-1	TGTGCCAGCAGTCTCGTAACGTCCAGCACTGAAGCTTTCTTT	CASSLVTSSTEAFF
NA	TRBV9	NA	TRBJ2-1	TGTGCCAGCAGCGGCCCTAGGAAGGTAAATGAGCAGTTCTTC	CASSGPRKVNEQFF
NA	TRBV7-2	TRBD1	TRBJ1-1	TGTGCCAGCAGCTTCACAGGGGCCTCGAACACTGAAGCTTTCTTT	CASSFTGASNTEAFF
few	TRBV28	TRBD1	TRBJ1-3	TGTGCCAGCAGTTTATGGACAGGGTCTTCCGGAAACACCATATATTTT	CASSLWTGSSGNTIYF
NA	TRBV28	TRBD1	TRBJ1-2	TGTGCCAGCACGGGACAGGGTGCTGGCTACACCTTC	CASTGQGAGYTF
NA	TRBV7-3	NA	TRBJ1-1	TGTGCCAGCAGCTTAAAGGTGGCCCATTCGGGCACTGAAGCTTTCTTT	CASSLKVAHSGTEAFF
NA	TRBV12-5	NA	TRBJ2-7	TGTGCTAGTGGTTTGGTTACTTTAGGTAGGTCTACAGTGAACTCCTACGAGCAGTACTTC	CASGLVTLGRSTVNSYEQYF
few	TRBV24-1	TRBD1	TRBJ2-2	TGTGCCACCAGACCGGGACAGGGGGCCCCCGGGGAGCTGTTTTTT	CATRPGQGAPGELFF
NA	TRBV4-1	NA	TRBJ2-5	TGCGCCAGCAGCGACATTGGGCTAACCGGGGGGACCCAGTACTTC	CASSDIGLTGGTQYF
NA	TRBV7-9	TRBD2	TRBJ2-3	TGTGCCAGCAGCGGTAAATTAGCGGGGAGACACCCTAGCACAGATACGCAGTATTTT	CASSGKLAGRHPSTDTQYF
once	TRBV28	TRBD2	TRBJ2-7	TGTGCCAGCAGAGTACGACTGACTAGCGGGAGCAACGAGCAGTACTTC	CASRVRLTSGSNEQYF
NA	TRBV4-2	NA	TRBJ2-7	TGTGCCAGCAGCCAAGATCTCCCACAGACAGATTACTACGAGCAGTACTTC	CASSQDLPQTDYYEQYF
NA	TRBV19	TRBD2	TRBJ2-5	TGTGCCAGTAGCCTGGGACTAGCCGAAGAGACCCAGTACTTC	CASSLGLAEETQYF
NA	TRBV28	TRBD2	TRBJ2-1	TGTGCCAGCAGCGACGACAGGGAACTAGCGGGAACCACCTACAATGAGCAGTTCTTC	CASSDDRELAGTTYNEQFF
NA	TRBV24-1	TRBD2	TRBJ2-3	TGTGCCACCAGTGGCCTAGCGGGGGAGACGCAGTATTTT	CATSGLAGETQYF
NA	TRBV7-6	TRBD1	TRBJ2-1	TGTGCCAGCAGCTTACGGACAGGGGGTTCCTACAATGAGCAGTTCTTC	CASSLRTGGSYNEQFF
NA	TRBV11-3	NA	TRBJ2-1	TGTGCCAGCAGCTTAGGAGGTAGAGACGAGCAGTTCTTC	CASSLGGRDEQFF
many	TRBV11-3	TRBD1	TRBJ2-1	TGTGCCAGCAGTTCAGGGTGGGACAGGGCCCATGAGCAGTTCTTC	CASSSGWDRAHEQFF
few	TRBV24-1	TRBD2	TRBJ2-3	TGTGCCACCAGTGAGCCTAGCGGGACTAGCACAGATACGCAGTATTTT	CATSEPSGTSTDTQYF
NA	TRBV13	NA	TRBJ1-2	TGTGCCAGCAGACCACCCGTGGCGGCAGGACCAGGGTATGGCTACACCTTC	CASRPPVAAGPGYGYTF